The rows below give T cell receptor beta chains drawn from one sample of a study of shared clonotypes between healthy human individuals. Produced via immunoSEQ multiplex PCR; TCRdb's table is partial and in-frame only. The table records over 2 million clones, roughly 95% of them present only once. Sequencing was performed on naive CD4+ T cells sorted from blood. Receptor source: a man aged 18-30 years in good health. Both conserved end residues are part of each CDR3. Fields, in order: V gene, D gene, J gene, clone size, CDR3 DNA, CDR3 protein. D genes are given only for firm matches. The size entry is marked missing in some rows and otherwise reads once, few, many or a size class.

TRBV6-1	-	TRBJ2-7	-	TGTGCCAGCACTGCCTCGATTAACTACGAGCAGTACTTC	CASTASINYEQYF
TRBV10-3	-	TRBJ1-2	-	TGTGCCACGGGGGACTATTATGGCTACACCTTC	CATGDYYGYTF
TRBV18	TRBD2	TRBJ2-5	once	TGTGCCAGCTCACCGCCTAGCGGGACGGAGACCCAGTACTTC	CASSPPSGTETQYF
TRBV7-9	-	TRBJ1-5	-	TGTGCCAGCAGCGTAGATACCAATCAGCCCCAGCATTTT	CASSVDTNQPQHF
TRBV5-6	TRBD1	TRBJ1-6	-	TGTGCCAGCAGCCCTTTCGACAGGGATAATTCACCCCTCCACTTT	CASSPFDRDNSPLHF
TRBV2	-	TRBJ2-3	-	TGTGCCAGCAGTGTTTGGAGAAGCACAGATACGCAGTATTTT	CASSVWRSTDTQYF
TRBV6-5	TRBD1	TRBJ1-5	once	TGTGCCAGCAGCCCGGACAGGGGCCAGCCCCAGCATTTT	CASSPDRGQPQHF
TRBV6-5	TRBD1	TRBJ1-1	-	TGTGCCAGCAGCCTCGGGGACAGGGTGAACACTGAAGCTTTCTTT	CASSLGDRVNTEAFF
TRBV5-1	-	TRBJ1-1	-	TGCGCCAGCAGCTTGGAAGTTAACACTGAAGCTTTCTTT	CASSLEVNTEAFF
TRBV5-6	-	TRBJ2-6	-	TGTGCCAGCAGCTCTAACTCTGGGGCCAACGTCCTGACTTTC	CASSSNSGANVLTF
TRBV5-4	TRBD2	TRBJ2-2	-	TGTGCCAGCAGCTTAACTAGCGGGAGCCACCCCGGGGAGCTGTTTTTT	CASSLTSGSHPGELFF
TRBV2	TRBD2	TRBJ2-7	-	TGTGCCAGCAGTCCTCAGCGGACTAGCGGTTCTCAGTACTTC	CASSPQRTSGSQYF
TRBV6-6	-	TRBJ2-5	-	TGTGCCAGCAGTTACCCGGGGGAACGAGAGACCCAGTACTTC	CASSYPGERETQYF
TRBV7-9	TRBD1	TRBJ2-7	-	TGTGCCAGCAGCCCCGCGGGGACAGGGGCCTACGAGCAGTACTTC	CASSPAGTGAYEQYF
TRBV6-5	TRBD2	TRBJ2-3	-	TGTGCCAGCAGTTACCGGCTAGCGGGGGGCACAGATACGCAGTATTTT	CASSYRLAGGTDTQYF
TRBV29-1	-	TRBJ2-3	-	TGCAGCGTTAGAGGTCAGGGGACAGATACGCAGTATTTT	CSVRGQGTDTQYF
TRBV10-2	-	TRBJ1-4	-	TGCGCCAGCTCTGAAGACCGAGTTAATGAAAAACTGTTTTTT	CASSEDRVNEKLFF
TRBV9	-	TRBJ2-7	-	TGTGCCAGCAGCGTAGGAGGGGACAACTACGAGCAGTACTTC	CASSVGGDNYEQYF
TRBV29-1	TRBD2	TRBJ2-5	-	TGCAGCGTCCTTCAGGCGGGAGGGCAAGAGACCCAGTACTTC	CSVLQAGGQETQYF
TRBV29-1	-	TRBJ1-5	-	TGCAGCGTTGGAAAGGCAGGCTTAGGGGAGCCCCAGCATTTT	CSVGKAGLGEPQHF
TRBV5-1	-	TRBJ1-1	-	TGCGCCAGCAGGGAGTCAGTGTTCATGAACACTGAAGCTTTCTTT	CASRESVFMNTEAFF
TRBV6-5	-	TRBJ1-2	-	TGTGCCAGCAGGGCCGGGACGGCCATTGGGGGCTACACCTTC	CASRAGTAIGGYTF
TRBV18	-	TRBJ2-5	-	TGTGCCAGCTCACCAATACGAGGCCCCCTACAAGAGACCCAGTACTTC	CASSPIRGPLQETQYF
TRBV6-6	-	TRBJ2-3	-	TGTGCCAGCAGTTCTGACGTCGACGGAGATACGCAGTATTTT	CASSSDVDGDTQYF
TRBV11-2	TRBD1	TRBJ1-4	-	TGTGCCAGCAGCTTACAGACAGGGGGGCAGGAAAAACTGTTTTTT	CASSLQTGGQEKLFF
TRBV11-2	-	TRBJ1-1	-	TGTGCCAGCAGCTTAGATCGGAACACTGAAGCTTTCTTT	CASSLDRNTEAFF
TRBV5-4	-	TRBJ2-5	-	TGTGCCAGCAGCTTGGGTGTCCAAGAGACCCAGTACTTC	CASSLGVQETQYF
TRBV7-9	TRBD2	TRBJ2-3	-	TGTGCCAGCAGCTTAATCCCAGGGTGGACTAGCGGGGTCCCAGATACGCAGTATTTT	CASSLIPGWTSGVPDTQYF
TRBV6-5	-	TRBJ2-7	-	TGTGCCAGCAGTCGCGGACAGTCCTACGAGCAGTACTTC	CASSRGQSYEQYF
TRBV6-5	-	TRBJ1-2	-	TGTGCCAGCAGTTACAGGCGTCTGGACGGGAGGTATGGCTACACCTTC	CASSYRRLDGRYGYTF
TRBV5-6	-	TRBJ2-1	-	TGTGCCAGCAGCTTGAAGTGGTCGGGACGGAGCTCCTACAATGAGCAGTTCTTC	CASSLKWSGRSSYNEQFF
TRBV11-2	TRBD2	TRBJ2-4	-	TGTGCCAGCAGCTCGGGACTAGCGGGAGGGCCAGCCAAAAACATTCAGTACTTC	CASSSGLAGGPAKNIQYF
TRBV27	-	TRBJ1-4	-	TGTGCCAGCAGTTCCCCGGGGGGGGTTAATGAAAAACTGTTTTTT	CASSSPGGVNEKLFF
TRBV18	-	TRBJ2-7	-	TGTGCCAGCTCACCACCAAGCCAGCACTCTCAGGGCGAGCAGTACTTC	CASSPPSQHSQGEQYF
TRBV6-5	-	TRBJ2-5	-	TGTGCCAGCAGTTACTCGTCTGGGCTTGGGGAGACCCAGTACTTC	CASSYSSGLGETQYF
TRBV2	TRBD2	TRBJ2-5	-	TGTGCCAGCAGGAGGAGCGGGGGAATCCAAGAGACCCAGTACTTC	CASRRSGGIQETQYF
TRBV27	-	TRBJ2-2	-	TGTGCCAGTTCCTGGGGGAACACCGGGGAGCTGTTTTTT	CASSWGNTGELFF
TRBV6-5	TRBD1	TRBJ1-5	-	TGTGCCAGCCAGGGGGCTCTCAATCAGCCCCAGCATTTT	CASQGALNQPQHF
TRBV30	-	TRBJ2-5	-	TGTGCCGTGACCCAATCTTCTGGTCCTGGGCGAGGGGAGACCCAGTACTTC	CAVTQSSGPGRGETQYF
TRBV19	-	TRBJ2-3	-	TGTGCCAGTAGTGTGGACAGCTATACGCAGTATTTT	CASSVDSYTQYF
TRBV7-9	-	TRBJ1-2	once	TGTGCCAGCAGCCTTGGGGTGGGGGAGAATACCTTC	CASSLGVGENTF
TRBV5-1	-	TRBJ2-5	few	TGCGCCAGCAGCTTGGGGGGAGCGGAGACCCAGTACTTC	CASSLGGAETQYF
TRBV5-4	-	TRBJ2-1	-	TGTGCCAGCAGCTCCCCCAAGAGTTCGTACAATGAGCAGTTCTTC	CASSSPKSSYNEQFF
TRBV28	-	TRBJ1-2	-	TGTGCCAGCAGTTTAGACGGCCACTATGGCTACACCTTC	CASSLDGHYGYTF
TRBV15	-	TRBJ1-6	-	TGTGCCACCAGCAGAGAGAGGAGCTCCTATAATTCACCCCTCCACTTT	CATSRERSSYNSPLHF
TRBV18	-	TRBJ2-6	-	TGTGCCAGCTCACCGGGCCCCGGGGCCAACGTCCTGACTTTC	CASSPGPGANVLTF
TRBV2	-	TRBJ1-6	-	TGTGCCAGCAGAAGGACCGCTAATTCACCCCTCCACTTT	CASRRTANSPLHF
TRBV5-1	TRBD1	TRBJ1-1	once	TGCGCCAGCAGCTTGGCAGGGGGTCGGAACACTGAAGCTTTCTTT	CASSLAGGRNTEAFF
TRBV5-4	-	TRBJ2-7	-	TGTGCCAGCAGCTTCGACAACTACGAGCAGTACTTC	CASSFDNYEQYF
TRBV6-1	TRBD1	TRBJ2-3	-	TGTGCCAGCTCTGGACAGGTCGGCACAGATACGCAGTATTTT	CASSGQVGTDTQYF
TRBV30	-	TRBJ1-6	-	TGTGCCTGGACAATGCTGAATTCACCCCTCCACTTT	CAWTMLNSPLHF
TRBV28	-	TRBJ1-5	once	TGTGCCAGCAGTCAGGGACGAACGTATAGCAATCAGCCCCAGCATTTT	CASSQGRTYSNQPQHF
TRBV7-3	-	TRBJ2-1	-	TGTGCCAGCAGCTCCCTCGGGGCAATGGGTGAGCAGTTCTTC	CASSSLGAMGEQFF
TRBV7-9	-	TRBJ2-5	-	TGTGCCAGCAGCGGGGGTAGCGGGTCCCCCAGGGGAGAGACCCAGTACTTC	CASSGGSGSPRGETQYF
TRBV25-1	TRBD2	TRBJ2-1	-	TGTGCCAGCAGTGAATTACTATACGGGGGGGCCCCCTACAATGAGCAGTTCTTC	CASSELLYGGAPYNEQFF
TRBV4-1	TRBD2	TRBJ2-3	-	TGCGCCAGCAGGGGGCTACTAGCGGGGGTCACAGATACGCAGTATTTT	CASRGLLAGVTDTQYF
TRBV28	-	TRBJ1-1	-	TGTGCCAGCAGTTTAGACTCCCGCGGGAACACTGAAGCTTTCTTT	CASSLDSRGNTEAFF